The source of this TCR beta chain is a study of cytomegalovirus exposure and HLA in healthy donors. Trimming removed 6 bases from V and 4 bases from J, with 16 bases in between. This CDR3 region has 15 residues. Germline-derived CDR1 and CDR2 are LNHNV and YYDKDF (reference sequence). The PCR contained 60 Vbeta and 13 Jbeta primers. Clones were sequenced by immunoSEQ multiplex PCR, and TCRdb holds only the in-frame ones, with some missing. The repertoire holds about 110,000 clones, with about 75% as singletons. The sample comprised PBMCs. This sequence originates from a male donor in good health and CMV-seropositive. V is TRBV15 and J is TRBJ2-1; D is perhaps TRBD2 (6 bases). The CDR3 DNA sequence: TGTGCCACCAGTAAGAGGACTACTGGATACAATGAGCAGTTCTTC. Amino acid sequence: CATSKRTTGYNEQFF.